A single sample gave rise to the 12 T cell receptor beta chains below, sequenced in a study of shared clonotypes between healthy human individuals. Assay: immunoSEQ multiplex PCR; the TCRdb copy retains only in-frame clones and omits some. The sample carries about a million clones, about 80% recorded once. Sequenced material: memory CD4+ T cells sorted from blood. Specified subset: CD45RA-negative fraction. These receptors originate from a man aged 18 to 30 in good health.

The V and J genes are TRBV4-1 and TRBJ2-7, with a tentative D call TRBD1 (5 bases). The length of the CDR3 is 15 residues. Trimming stripped 0 bases from V and 3 bases from J, with 12 bases between. Germline V gene lookup returns CDR1 MGHRA and CDR2 YSYEKL. The CDR3 region is CASSQDQGTFYEQYF. The CDR3, as DNA: TGCGCCAGCAGCCAAGACCAGGGCACGTTCTACGAGCAGTACTTC.

The J gene is TRBJ1-5, the V gene TRBV6-1; D unclear. CDR1 MNHNS and CDR2 SASEGT come from the germline V gene. V lost 7 bases and J lost 3, with 10 bases in between. This CDR3 has 13 amino acids. CDR3 sequence: CASKDGHNQPQHF. The CDR3 nucleotides are TGTGCCAGCAAGGACGGGCACAATCAGCCCCAGCATTTT.

The chain recombines TRBV18 with TRBJ2-7; D is ambiguous. The CDR3 has 15 amino acids. V lost 4 bases and J 0 bases, leaving 13 bases between the germline ends. CDR1 is KGHSH, CDR2 LQKENI, per germline. The CDR3 here is CASSQYEASSYEQYF. The DNA for the CDR3 is TGTGCCAGCTCACAATACGAGGCGAGCTCCTACGAGCAGTACTTC.

The V and J genes are TRBV6-6 and TRBJ2-5; D is unresolved. The CDR3 is made up of 14 amino acids. V lost 6 bases, J lost 5 bases, and 16 bases lay in between. The germline V gene has CDR1 MNHNY and CDR2 SVGAGI (reference sequence). The CDR3 region is CASSSDKSWETQYF. CDR3 DNA sequence: TGTGCCAGCAGCTCCGACAAGAGCTGGGAGACCCAGTACTTC.

CDR3 in DNA: TGTGCCAGCAGCGTACAGGGAGAGAATTCACCCCTCCACTTT. It translates to CASSVQGENSPLHF. The chain employs TRBV9 and TRBJ1-6; maybe TRBD1 (5 bases). V was clipped by 1 base and J by 7 bases, with 9 bases between them. The germline V gene has CDR1 SGDLS and CDR2 YYNGEE. CDR3 size: 14 residues.

Turning to this clone: Other nucleotide sequences from this sample produce the same CDR3. This chain joins TRBV12-5 and TRBJ2-2, with D possibly matching TRBD1 (5 bases). CDR3 length equals 16 residues. V was cut by 0 bases and J by 2 bases, with 10 bases left in between. The germline CDR1 and CDR2 sequences are LGHNT and FRNRAP. This CDR3 is CASGLVEGANTGELFF. The CDR3 nucleotides read TGTGCTAGTGGTTTGGTAGAAGGGGCTAACACCGGGGAGCTGTTTTTT.

CDR3 amino acids: CASSYTDNSPLHF. CDR3 nucleotides: TGTGCCAGCAGTTACACCGATAATTCACCCCTCCACTTT. This rearrangement joins TRBV6-5 to TRBJ1-6; D unclear. The ends were cut back, 2 bases at V and 5 bases at J, with 4 bases in the middle. This CDR3 is 13 amino acids long. Germline CDR1 reads MNHEY; CDR2 reads SVGAGI.

This clone was counted at least ten times. The gene calls are TRBV11-2 and TRBJ2-7; no definite D call. Germline V gene sequence: CDR1 SGHAT, CDR2 FQNNGV. This CDR3 has 12 residues. Trimming took 5 bases from V and 4 from J, leaving 9 bases between them. The CDR3 spells CASSILRYEQYF. CDR3 DNA: TGTGCCAGCAGCATCCTTCGGTACGAGCAGTACTTC.

This clone was seen a handful of times. The chain uses TRBV7-9 and TRBJ1-1; D is unclear. CDR3 length: 14 amino acids. Germline V gene lookup returns CDR1 SEHNR and CDR2 FQNEAQ (reference sequence). The V end lost 5 bases, the J end lost 4 bases, and 14 bases lay between the germline ends. In DNA form, the CDR3 reads TGTGCCAGCAGCCCATTCTTAGGAGCCACTGAAGCTTTCTTT. Its protein product is CASSPFLGATEAFF.

The chain couples TRBV4-1 to TRBJ1-4, with 7 bases matching TRBD1. The CDR3 has 15 residues. Germline CDR1 is MGHRA and CDR2 is YSYEKL. J lost 5 bases, V lost 5 bases, and 8 bases had no gene match. CDR3 residues: CASSGMTGKNEKLFF. CDR3 DNA sequence: TGCGCCAGCAGCGGAATGACAGGGAAAAATGAAAAACTGTTTTTT.

V is TRBV5-4 and J is TRBJ2-1; 7 nucleotides line up with TRBD2. The germline V gene encodes CDR1 SGHNT and CDR2 YYREEE (reference sequence). The length of the CDR3 is 16 residues. Germline trimming cut 3 bases from V and 0 bases from J; bases unmatched to any gene: 6. CDR3 nucleotides: TGTGCCAGCAGCTCCTTAGCGGGTAGCTCCTACAATGAGCAGTTCTTC. This encodes CASSSLAGSSYNEQFF.

V is TRBV5-1 and J is TRBJ1-1, with TRBD1 matching 10 bases. The CDR3 runs to 15 residues. V was clipped by 0 bases and J by 4 bases; unmatched bases: 3. Germline values: CDR1 SGHRS, CDR2 YFSETQ. The DNA for the CDR3 is TGCGCCAGCAGCTTGGCGAGACAGGGGGCCACTGAAGCTTTCTTT. Translation gives CASSLARQGATEAFF.